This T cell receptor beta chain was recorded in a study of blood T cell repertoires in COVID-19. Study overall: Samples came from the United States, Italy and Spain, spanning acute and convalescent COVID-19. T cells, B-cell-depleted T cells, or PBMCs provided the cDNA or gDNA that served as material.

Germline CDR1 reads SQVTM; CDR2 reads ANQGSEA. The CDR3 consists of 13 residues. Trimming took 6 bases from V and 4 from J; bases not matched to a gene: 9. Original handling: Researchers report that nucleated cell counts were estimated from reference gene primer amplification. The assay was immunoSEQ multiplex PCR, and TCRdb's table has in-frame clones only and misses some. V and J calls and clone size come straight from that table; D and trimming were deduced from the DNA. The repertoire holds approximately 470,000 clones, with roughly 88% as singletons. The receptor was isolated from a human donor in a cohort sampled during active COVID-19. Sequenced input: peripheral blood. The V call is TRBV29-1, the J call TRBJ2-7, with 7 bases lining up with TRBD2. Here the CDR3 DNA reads TGCAGCGTCTCCTCCCCGGGAGGTTACGAGCAGTACTTC. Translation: CSVSSPGGYEQYF.